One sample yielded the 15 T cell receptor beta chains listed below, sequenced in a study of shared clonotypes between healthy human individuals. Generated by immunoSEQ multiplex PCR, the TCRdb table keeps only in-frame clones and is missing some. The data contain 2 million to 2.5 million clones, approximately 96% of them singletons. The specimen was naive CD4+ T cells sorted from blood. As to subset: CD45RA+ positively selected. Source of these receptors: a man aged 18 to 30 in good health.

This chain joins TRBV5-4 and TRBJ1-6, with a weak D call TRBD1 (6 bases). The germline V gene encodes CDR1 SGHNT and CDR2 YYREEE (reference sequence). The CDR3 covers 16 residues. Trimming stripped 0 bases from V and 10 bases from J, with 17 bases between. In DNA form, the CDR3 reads TGTGCCAGCAGCTTGGTAGGGCGGCAGGGGAACTCACCCCTCCACTTT. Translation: CASSLVGRQGNSPLHF.

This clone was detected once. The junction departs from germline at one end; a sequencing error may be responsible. Here the CDR3 reads CASSETDPENF. The CDR3 DNA reads as TGTGCCAGCAGTGAAACCGACCCAGAGAACTTC. The chain has TRBV2 and TRBJ2-5, with D unclear. Germline CDR1 and CDR2: SNHLY and FYNNEI. The length of the CDR3 is 11 residues.

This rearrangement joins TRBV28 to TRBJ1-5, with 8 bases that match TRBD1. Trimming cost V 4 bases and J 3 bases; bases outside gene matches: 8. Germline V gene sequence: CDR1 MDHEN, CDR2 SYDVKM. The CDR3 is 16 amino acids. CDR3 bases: TGTGCCAGCAGTTGGACAGGGAAAGGCGACAATCAGCCCCAGCATTTT. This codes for CASSWTGKGDNQPQHF.

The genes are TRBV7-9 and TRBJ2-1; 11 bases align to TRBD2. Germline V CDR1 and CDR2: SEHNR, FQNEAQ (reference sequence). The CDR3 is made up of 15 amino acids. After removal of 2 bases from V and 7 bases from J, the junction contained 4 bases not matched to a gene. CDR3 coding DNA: TGTGCCAGCAGCTTACGACTAGCGGGGCGAAATGAGCAGTTCTTC. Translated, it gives CASSLRLAGRNEQFF. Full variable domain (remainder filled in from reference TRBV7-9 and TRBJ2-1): DTGVSQNPRHKITKRGQNVTFRCDPISEHNRLYWYRQTLGQGPEFLTYFQNEAQLEKSRLLSDRFSAERPKGSFSTLEIQRTEQGDSAMYLCASSLRLAGRNEQFFGPGTRLTVL.

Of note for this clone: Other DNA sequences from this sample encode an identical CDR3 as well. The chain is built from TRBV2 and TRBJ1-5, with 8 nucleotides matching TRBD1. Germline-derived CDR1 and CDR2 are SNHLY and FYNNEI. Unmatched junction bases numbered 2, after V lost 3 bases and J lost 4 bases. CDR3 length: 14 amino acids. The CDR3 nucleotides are TGTGCCAGCAGTGAGAGGACAGGGAATCAGCCCCAGCATTTT. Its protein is CASSERTGNQPQHF.

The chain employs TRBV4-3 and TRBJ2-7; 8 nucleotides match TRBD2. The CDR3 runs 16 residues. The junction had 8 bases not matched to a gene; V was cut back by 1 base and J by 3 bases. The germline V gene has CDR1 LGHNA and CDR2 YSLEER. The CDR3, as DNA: TGCGCCAGCAGCCAAGTGGTTTATGGGACTAGCTACGAGCAGTACTTC. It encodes CASSQVVYGTSYEQYF.

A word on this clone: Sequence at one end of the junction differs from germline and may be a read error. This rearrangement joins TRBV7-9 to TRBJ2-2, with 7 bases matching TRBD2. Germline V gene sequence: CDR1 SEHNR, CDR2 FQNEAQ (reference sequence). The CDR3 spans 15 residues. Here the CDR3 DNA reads TGTGCCAGCAGCCCAGGACTAGGTAGAGCCGGGGATCTGTTTTTT. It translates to CASSPGLGRAGDLFF.

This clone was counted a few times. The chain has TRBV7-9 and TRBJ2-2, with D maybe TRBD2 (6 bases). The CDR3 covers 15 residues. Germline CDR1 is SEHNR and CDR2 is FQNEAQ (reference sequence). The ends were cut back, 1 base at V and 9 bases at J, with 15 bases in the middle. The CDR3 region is CASSLVGGASWELFF. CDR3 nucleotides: TGTGCCAGCAGCTTAGTTGGCGGGGCGTCCTGGGAGCTGTTTTTT.

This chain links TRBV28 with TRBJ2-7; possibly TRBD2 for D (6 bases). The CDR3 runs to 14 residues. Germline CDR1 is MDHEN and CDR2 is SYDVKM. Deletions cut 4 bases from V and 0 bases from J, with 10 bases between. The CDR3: CASSWAGPSYEQYF. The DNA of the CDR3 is TGTGCCAGCAGTTGGGCGGGGCCCTCCTACGAGCAGTACTTC.

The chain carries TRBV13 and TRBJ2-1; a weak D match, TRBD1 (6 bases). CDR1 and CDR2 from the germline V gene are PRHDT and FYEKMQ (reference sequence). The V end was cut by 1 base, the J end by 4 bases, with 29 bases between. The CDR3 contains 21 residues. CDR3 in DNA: TGTGCCAGCAGCTTAGAGTTGAGGTTTTTCAGCGACAGGCTAGAATACAATGAGCAGTTCTTC. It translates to CASSLELRFFSDRLEYNEQFF.

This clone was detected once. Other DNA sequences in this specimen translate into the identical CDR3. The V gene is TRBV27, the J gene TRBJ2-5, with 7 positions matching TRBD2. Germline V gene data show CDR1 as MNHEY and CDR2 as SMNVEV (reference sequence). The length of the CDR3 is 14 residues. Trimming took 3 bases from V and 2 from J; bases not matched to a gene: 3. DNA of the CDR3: TGTGCCAGCAGTTTTTCGGGGGGACAAGAGACCCAGTACTTC. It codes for CASSFSGGQETQYF.

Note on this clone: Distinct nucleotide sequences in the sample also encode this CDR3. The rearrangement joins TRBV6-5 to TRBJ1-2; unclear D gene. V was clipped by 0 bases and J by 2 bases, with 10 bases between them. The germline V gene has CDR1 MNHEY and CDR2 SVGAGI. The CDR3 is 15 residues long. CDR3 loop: CASSYSREVNYGYTF. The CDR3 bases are TGTGCCAGCAGTTACTCACGGGAGGTGAACTATGGCTACACCTTC.

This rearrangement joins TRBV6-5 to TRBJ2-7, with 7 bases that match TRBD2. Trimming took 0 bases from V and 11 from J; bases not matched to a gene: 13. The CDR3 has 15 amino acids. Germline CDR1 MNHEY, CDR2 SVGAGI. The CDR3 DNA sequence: TGTGCCAGCAGTTACTCGGGTCTCGCGGGAGATTTGGAGTACTTC. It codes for CASSYSGLAGDLEYF.

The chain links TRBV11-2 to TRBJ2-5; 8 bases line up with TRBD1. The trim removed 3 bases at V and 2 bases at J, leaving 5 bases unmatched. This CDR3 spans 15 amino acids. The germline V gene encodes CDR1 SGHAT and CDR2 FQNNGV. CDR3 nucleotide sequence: TGTGCCAGCAGCTTCCGGGGGACAGGTCAAGAGACCCAGTACTTC. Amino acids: CASSFRGTGQETQYF.

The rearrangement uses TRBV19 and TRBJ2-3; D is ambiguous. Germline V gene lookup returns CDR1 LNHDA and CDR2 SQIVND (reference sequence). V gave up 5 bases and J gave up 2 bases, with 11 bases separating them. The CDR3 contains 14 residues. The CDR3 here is CASSPRGPTDTQYF. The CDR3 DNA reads TGTGCCAGTAGTCCTCGTGGGCCCACAGATACGCAGTATTTT.